This TCR beta chain was identified in a study of blood T cell repertoires in COVID-19. As handled by the study authors: Amplifying reference gene primers gave estimates of nucleated cell counts. Clones were read by immunoSEQ multiplex PCR, and TCRdb kept only the in-frame ones, dropping some. V, J and clone size reflect that table, while D and trimming were determined from the DNA. The sample consists of over 100,000 clones, about nine tenths of them appearing once. This CDR3 is built from 15 residues. V dropped 4 bases and J dropped 0 bases, with 10 bases sitting between them. CDR1 and CDR2 from the germline V gene are SGHRS and YFSETQ.

This clonotype originated in a woman aged 50 to 65 with COVID-19, enrolled during active disease. Sequencing was done on a sample of peripheral blood. The V gene is TRBV5-1, the J gene TRBJ1-4, with unresolved D. CDR3 amino acids: CASSGGLATNEKLFF. In DNA, the CDR3 is TGCGCCAGCAGCGGCGGTCTGGCAACTAATGAAAAACTGTTTTTT.